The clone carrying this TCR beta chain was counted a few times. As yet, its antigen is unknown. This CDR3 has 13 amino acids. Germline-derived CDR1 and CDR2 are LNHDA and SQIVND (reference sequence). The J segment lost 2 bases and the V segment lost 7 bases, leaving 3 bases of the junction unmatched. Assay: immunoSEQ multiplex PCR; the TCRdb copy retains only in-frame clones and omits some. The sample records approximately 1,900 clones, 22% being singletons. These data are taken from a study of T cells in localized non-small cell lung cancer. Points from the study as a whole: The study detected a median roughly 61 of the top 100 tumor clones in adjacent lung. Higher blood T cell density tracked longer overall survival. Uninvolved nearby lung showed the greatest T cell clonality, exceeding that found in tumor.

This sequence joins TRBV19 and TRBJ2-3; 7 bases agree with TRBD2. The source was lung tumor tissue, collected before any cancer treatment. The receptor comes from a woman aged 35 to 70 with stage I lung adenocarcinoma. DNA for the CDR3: TGTGCCAGTAACGGGGGGATCACAGATACGCAGTATTTT. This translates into CASNGGITDTQYF.